This is a list of T cell receptor beta chains from one sample in a study of blood T cells in healthy people across ages. TCRdb used MiXCR to reprocess the 5' RACE reads, holding one entry per CDR3 protein. This sample yields fewer than 950,000 distinct CDR3 sequences, of which 53% are seen a single time; 41% belongs to the top ten. The sequenced sample consisted of blood. The source is a man at least 80 years old in good health. CDR3s include the opening cysteine and the closing phenylalanine or tryptophan. Fields, in order: clone size, J gene, D gene, V gene, CDR3 DNA, CDR3 protein. The D gene is left open where the match is weak. Size tells how often a clone was seen (once, few, many) or the class of an expanded clone, and some rows leave it out.

clone size: .
J gene: TRBJ1-4
D gene: .
V gene: TRBV11-2
CDR3 DNA: TGTGCCAGCAGCTTAGAGGGGGCGGTAGAGTTTTTT
CDR3 protein: CASSLEGAVEFF

clone size: .
J gene: TRBJ2-3
D gene: .
V gene: TRBV7-2
CDR3 DNA: TGTGCCAGCAGCCGGTCCCTCCCTAGCACAGATACGCAGTATTTT
CDR3 protein: CASSRSLPSTDTQYF

clone size: .
J gene: TRBJ2-5
D gene: .
V gene: TRBV28
CDR3 DNA: TGTGCCAGCAGTACCAGGGGAGTCGGGAGAGGGGTAGTAGCGGAGACCCAGTACTTC
CDR3 protein: CASSTRGVGRGVVAETQYF

clone size: .
J gene: TRBJ2-5
D gene: .
V gene: TRBV2
CDR3 DNA: TGTGCCAGCAGGAAGACAGGCGGGGAGACCCAGTACTTC
CDR3 protein: CASRKTGGETQYF

clone size: .
J gene: TRBJ2-5
D gene: TRBD2
V gene: TRBV15
CDR3 DNA: TGTGCCACCAGTCGAGAGGCGGTAGCGGGAGGGCATGAGCAGTACTTC
CDR3 protein: CATSREAVAGGHEQYF

clone size: .
J gene: TRBJ2-7
D gene: .
V gene: TRBV5-1
CDR3 DNA: TGCGCCAGCAGCTTTCAGGACCGGGTGCGGGAGCAGTACTTC
CDR3 protein: CASSFQDRVREQYF

clone size: few
J gene: TRBJ2-3
D gene: .
V gene: TRBV7-6
CDR3 DNA: TGTGCCAGCAGCACCTCCGATGATACGCAGTATTTT
CDR3 protein: CASSTSDDTQYF

clone size: .
J gene: TRBJ2-1
D gene: TRBD2
V gene: TRBV5-1
CDR3 DNA: TGCGCCAGCAGCTTGGTGGGACTAGACTACAATGAGCAGTTCTTC
CDR3 protein: CASSLVGLDYNEQFF

clone size: .
J gene: TRBJ2-3
D gene: .
V gene: TRBV30
CDR3 DNA: TGTGCCTGGAGTGTCAAGGGGCGTCAGCACAGATACGCGTATTTT
CDR3 protein: CAWSVKGRQHRYAYF

clone size: few
J gene: TRBJ2-5
D gene: .
V gene: TRBV29-1
CDR3 DNA: TGCAGCGTTTTAACGGGGGTCCAAGAGACCCAGTACTTC
CDR3 protein: CSVLTGVQETQYF

clone size: few
J gene: TRBJ2-7
D gene: .
V gene: TRBV9
CDR3 DNA: TGTGCCAGCAGCTCCTCATACGGGGAAAGCTCCTACGAGCAGTACTTC
CDR3 protein: CASSSSYGESSYEQYF

clone size: .
J gene: TRBJ2-7
D gene: TRBD2
V gene: TRBV2
CDR3 DNA: TGTGCCAGCAGTGTTCTTCGCGGGAGCTCCTACGAGCAGTACTTC
CDR3 protein: CASSVLRGSSYEQYF

clone size: .
J gene: TRBJ2-2
D gene: .
V gene: TRBV7-6
CDR3 DNA: TGTGCCAGCAGCTTCTCACAGGGATGGACCGGGGAGCTGTTTTTT
CDR3 protein: CASSFSQGWTGELFF

clone size: .
J gene: TRBJ2-1
D gene: TRBD2
V gene: TRBV12-3/TRBV12-4
CDR3 DNA: TGTGCCAGCAGTTTTCGGGCTAGCGGGAGCAATGAGCAGTTCTTC
CDR3 protein: CASSFRASGSNEQFF

clone size: .
J gene: TRBJ2-1
D gene: .
V gene: TRBV24-1
CDR3 DNA: TGTGCCACCAGTGAGCCCCGAAGCTCCTACAATGAGCAGTTCTTC
CDR3 protein: CATSEPRSSYNEQFF

clone size: .
J gene: TRBJ1-1
D gene: .
V gene: TRBV12-3/TRBV12-4
CDR3 DNA: TGTGCCAGCAGTTTATGGGGTCAGACTGAAGCTTTCTTT
CDR3 protein: CASSLWGQTEAFF

clone size: .
J gene: TRBJ2-1
D gene: TRBD2
V gene: TRBV7-2
CDR3 DNA: TGTGCCAGCAGCCGGACTAGCGGGGGGTACAATGAGCAGTTCTTC
CDR3 protein: CASSRTSGGYNEQFF

clone size: .
J gene: TRBJ2-3
D gene: .
V gene: TRBV11-1
CDR3 DNA: TGTGCCAGCAGCTTCCGACTAGTGGGTCCCAGGTCCACAGATACGCAGTATTTT
CDR3 protein: CASSFRLVGPRSTDTQYF

clone size: few
J gene: TRBJ2-1
D gene: .
V gene: TRBV11-3
CDR3 DNA: TGTGCCAGCAGCCCTCCCCAGACGAATGAGCAGTTCTTC
CDR3 protein: CASSPPQTNEQFF

clone size: .
J gene: TRBJ2-7
D gene: TRBD2
V gene: TRBV10-3
CDR3 DNA: TGTGCCATCAGCCTAGCGGGCGTCTACGAGCAGTACTTC
CDR3 protein: CAISLAGVYEQYF

clone size: few
J gene: TRBJ1-2
D gene: .
V gene: TRBV6-2/TRBV6-3
CDR3 DNA: TGTGCCAGCACCAGAGGGGGTATTGGCTACACCTTC
CDR3 protein: CASTRGGIGYTF

clone size: .
J gene: TRBJ2-3
D gene: .
V gene: TRBV15
CDR3 DNA: TGTGCCACCAGCTGGGGCCGGGACAGCACAGATACGCAGTATTTT
CDR3 protein: CATSWGRDSTDTQYF

clone size: .
J gene: TRBJ2-2
D gene: .
V gene: TRBV2
CDR3 DNA: TGTGCCAGCACGCTTAGCGCCGGGGAGCTGTTTTTT
CDR3 protein: CASTLSAGELFF

clone size: few
J gene: TRBJ1-6
D gene: TRBD1
V gene: TRBV13
CDR3 DNA: TGTGCCAGCCGGGACAGGTCTTATAATTCACCCCTCCACTTT
CDR3 protein: CASRDRSYNSPLHF

clone size: .
J gene: TRBJ2-7
D gene: .
V gene: TRBV27
CDR3 DNA: TGTGCCAGCAGTTTAGACCCCCCGGGACTGATGAGGGGTGAGCAGTACTTC
CDR3 protein: CASSLDPPGLMRGEQYF

clone size: .
J gene: TRBJ2-7
D gene: TRBD2
V gene: TRBV20-1
CDR3 DNA: TGCAGTGCTAAATTAGCGGGAGCCTACGAGCAGTACTTC
CDR3 protein: CSAKLAGAYEQYF

clone size: .
J gene: TRBJ2-1
D gene: TRBD2
V gene: TRBV12-3/TRBV12-4
CDR3 DNA: TGTGCCAGCAGACCCCTTACGGGAGGGCCGGGAGGTGAGCAGTTCTTC
CDR3 protein: CASRPLTGGPGGEQFF

clone size: .
J gene: TRBJ2-7
D gene: TRBD2
V gene: TRBV5-1
CDR3 DNA: TGCGCCAGCAGCGCGACTAGCGGGAGGGCCTACGAGCAGTACTTC
CDR3 protein: CASSATSGRAYEQYF

clone size: .
J gene: TRBJ1-1
D gene: .
V gene: TRBV6-4
CDR3 DNA: TGTGCCAGCAGTGACTCGGAAGAGGGAATGATGAACACTGAAGCTTTCTTT
CDR3 protein: CASSDSEEGMMNTEAFF

clone size: .
J gene: TRBJ1-2
D gene: .
V gene: TRBV5-1
CDR3 DNA: TGCGCCAGCAGCTTGGACGGAGTCGGCTACACCTTC
CDR3 protein: CASSLDGVGYTF

clone size: .
J gene: TRBJ2-4
D gene: .
V gene: TRBV7-8
CDR3 DNA: TGTGCCAGCAGCCCGAGGAGGGGCGTGGGCAAAAACATTCAGTACTTC
CDR3 protein: CASSPRRGVGKNIQYF

clone size: .
J gene: TRBJ1-4
D gene: .
V gene: TRBV7-6
CDR3 DNA: TGTGCCAGCAGCTTAGTTCCGGGGGCGAACTCTAATGAAAAACTGTTTTTT
CDR3 protein: CASSLVPGANSNEKLFF

clone size: .
J gene: TRBJ2-1
D gene: TRBD2
V gene: TRBV15
CDR3 DNA: TGTGCCACCAGCACCACCTCAAGACTAGCGGGAGGTCGCAATGAGCAGTTCTTC
CDR3 protein: CATSTTSRLAGGRNEQFF

clone size: .
J gene: TRBJ2-1
D gene: TRBD2
V gene: TRBV5-1
CDR3 DNA: TGCGCCAGCAGCACGGCCGGGACTAGCAATGAGCAGTTCTTC
CDR3 protein: CASSTAGTSNEQFF

clone size: few
J gene: TRBJ2-7
D gene: .
V gene: TRBV20-1
CDR3 DNA: TGCAGTGCTAGAGGCAGCACCTCCTACGAGCAGTACTTC
CDR3 protein: CSARGSTSYEQYF

clone size: once
J gene: TRBJ2-5
D gene: .
V gene: TRBV5-6
CDR3 DNA: TGTGCCAGCAGCTTGGCCACCGACCAAGAGACCCAGTACTTC
CDR3 protein: CASSLATDQETQYF

clone size: .
J gene: TRBJ1-2
D gene: .
V gene: TRBV30
CDR3 DNA: TGTGCCTGGAGTTGGGGCCTATCTAACTATGGCTACACCTTC
CDR3 protein: CAWSWGLSNYGYTF

clone size: .
J gene: TRBJ2-7
D gene: TRBD2
V gene: TRBV7-6
CDR3 DNA: TGTGCCAGCAGCTCGGGACTAGCGGGGAGGAGCTCCTACGAGCAGTACTTC
CDR3 protein: CASSSGLAGRSSYEQYF

clone size: .
J gene: TRBJ2-5
D gene: .
V gene: TRBV2
CDR3 DNA: TGTGCCAGCATTCAAGGAGGGGAGACCCAGTACTTC
CDR3 protein: CASIQGGETQYF

clone size: .
J gene: TRBJ1-6
D gene: .
V gene: TRBV27
CDR3 DNA: TGTGCCAGCAGTTTAAGCGGGGCTTCACCCCTCCACTTT
CDR3 protein: CASSLSGASPLHF

clone size: .
J gene: TRBJ2-7
D gene: TRBD2
V gene: TRBV2
CDR3 DNA: TGTGCCAGCAGGCGGGGACTAGCGGGAGGCGAGCAGTACTTC
CDR3 protein: CASRRGLAGGEQYF

clone size: .
J gene: TRBJ2-5
D gene: TRBD2
V gene: TRBV9
CDR3 DNA: TGTGCCGGCAGCGTAGGACTAGCGGGAGGGCCTGGGGGTGAGACCCAGTACTTC
CDR3 protein: CAGSVGLAGGPGGETQYF

clone size: .
J gene: TRBJ2-1
D gene: TRBD2
V gene: TRBV29-1
CDR3 DNA: TGCAGCGTTCCTAGCGGGAGGCCCAATGAGCAGTTCTTC
CDR3 protein: CSVPSGRPNEQFF

clone size: .
J gene: TRBJ2-3
D gene: .
V gene: TRBV24-1
CDR3 DNA: TGTGCCACCAGTGATCCCTCAACAGATACGCAGTATTTT
CDR3 protein: CATSDPSTDTQYF